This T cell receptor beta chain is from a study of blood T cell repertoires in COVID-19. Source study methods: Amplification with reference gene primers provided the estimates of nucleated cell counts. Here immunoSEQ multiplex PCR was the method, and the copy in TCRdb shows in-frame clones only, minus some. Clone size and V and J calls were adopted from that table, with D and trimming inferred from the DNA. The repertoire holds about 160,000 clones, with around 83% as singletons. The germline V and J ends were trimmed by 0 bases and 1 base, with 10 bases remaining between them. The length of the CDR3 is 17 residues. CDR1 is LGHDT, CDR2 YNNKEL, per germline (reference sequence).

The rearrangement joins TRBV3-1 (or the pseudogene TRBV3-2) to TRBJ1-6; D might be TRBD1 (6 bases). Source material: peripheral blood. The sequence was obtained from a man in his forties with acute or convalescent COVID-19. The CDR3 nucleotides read TGTGCCAGCAGCCAAGATAAGGGGGGGTCCTATAATTCACCCCTCCACTTT. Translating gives CASSQDKGGSYNSPLHF.